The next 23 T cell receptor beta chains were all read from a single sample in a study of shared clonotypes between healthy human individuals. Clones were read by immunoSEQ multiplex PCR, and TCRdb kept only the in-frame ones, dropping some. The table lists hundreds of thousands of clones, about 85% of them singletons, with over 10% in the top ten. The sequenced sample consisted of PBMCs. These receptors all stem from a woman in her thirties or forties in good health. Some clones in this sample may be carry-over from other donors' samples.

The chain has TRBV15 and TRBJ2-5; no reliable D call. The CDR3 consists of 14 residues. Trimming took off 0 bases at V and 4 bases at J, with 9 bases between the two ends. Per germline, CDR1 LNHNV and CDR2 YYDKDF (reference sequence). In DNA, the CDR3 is TGTGCCACCAGCAGAGATGTAGGGCGAGAGACCCAGTACTTC. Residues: CATSRDVGRETQYF.

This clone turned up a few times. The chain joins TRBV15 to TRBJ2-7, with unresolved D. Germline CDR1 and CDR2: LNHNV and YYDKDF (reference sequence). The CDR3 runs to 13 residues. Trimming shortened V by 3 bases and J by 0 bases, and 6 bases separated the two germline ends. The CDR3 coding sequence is TGTGCCACCAGCAGGGGCAGCTCCTACGAGCAGTACTTC. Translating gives CATSRGSSYEQYF. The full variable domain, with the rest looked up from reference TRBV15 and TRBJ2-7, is DAMVIQNPRYQVTQFGKPVTLSCSQTLNHNVMYWYQQKSSQAPKLLFHYYDKDFNNEADTPDNFQSRRPNTSFCFLDIRSPGLGDTAMYLCATSRGSSYEQYFGPGTRLTVT.

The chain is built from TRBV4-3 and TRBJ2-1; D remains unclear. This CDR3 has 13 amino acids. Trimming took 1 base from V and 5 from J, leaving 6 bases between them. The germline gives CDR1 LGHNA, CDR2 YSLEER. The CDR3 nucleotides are TGCGCCAGCAGCCAAGTGCCCGACAATGAGCAGTTCTTC. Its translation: CASSQVPDNEQFF.

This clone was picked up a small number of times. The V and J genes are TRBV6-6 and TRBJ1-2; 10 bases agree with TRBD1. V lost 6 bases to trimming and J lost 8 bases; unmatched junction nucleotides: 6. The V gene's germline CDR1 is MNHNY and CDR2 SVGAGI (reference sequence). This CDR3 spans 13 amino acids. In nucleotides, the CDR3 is TGTGCCAGCAGCCTGGACAGGGGGATCGGCTACACCTTC. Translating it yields CASSLDRGIGYTF.

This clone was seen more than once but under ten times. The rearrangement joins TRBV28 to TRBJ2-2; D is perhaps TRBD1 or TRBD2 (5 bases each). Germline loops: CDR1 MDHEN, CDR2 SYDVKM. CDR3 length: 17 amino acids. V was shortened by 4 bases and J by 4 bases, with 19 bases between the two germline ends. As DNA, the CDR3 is TGTGCCAGCAGTTCACCCAGACTTGCAGGGAGCACCGGGGAGCTGTTTTTT. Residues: CASSSPRLAGSTGELFF.

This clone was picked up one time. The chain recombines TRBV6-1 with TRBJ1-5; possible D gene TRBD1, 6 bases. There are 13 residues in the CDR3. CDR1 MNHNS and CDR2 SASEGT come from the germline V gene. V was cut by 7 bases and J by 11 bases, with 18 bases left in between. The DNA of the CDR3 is TGTGCCAGCACCACCATGGGTAGGGGGGCCCAGCATTTT. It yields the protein CASTTMGRGAQHF.

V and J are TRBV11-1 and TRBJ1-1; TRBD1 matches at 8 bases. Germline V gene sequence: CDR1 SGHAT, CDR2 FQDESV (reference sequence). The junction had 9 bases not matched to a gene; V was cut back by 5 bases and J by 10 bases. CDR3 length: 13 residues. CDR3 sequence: CASSPDRGGRAFF. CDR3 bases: TGTGCCAGCAGCCCCGACAGGGGCGGGAGAGCTTTCTTT.

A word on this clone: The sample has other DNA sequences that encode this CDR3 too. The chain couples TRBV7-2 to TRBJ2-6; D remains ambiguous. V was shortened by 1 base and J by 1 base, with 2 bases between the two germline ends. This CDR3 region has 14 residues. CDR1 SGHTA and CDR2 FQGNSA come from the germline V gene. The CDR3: CASSLGSGANVLTF. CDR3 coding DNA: TGTGCCAGCAGCTTAGGGTCTGGGGCCAACGTCCTGACTTTC.

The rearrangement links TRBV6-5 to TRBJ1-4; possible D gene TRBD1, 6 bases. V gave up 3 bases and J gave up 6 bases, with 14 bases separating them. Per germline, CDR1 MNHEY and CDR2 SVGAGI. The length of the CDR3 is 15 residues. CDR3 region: CASSYRGGRYEKLFF. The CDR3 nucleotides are TGTGCCAGCAGTTATCGGGGGGGGCGTTATGAAAAACTGTTTTTT.

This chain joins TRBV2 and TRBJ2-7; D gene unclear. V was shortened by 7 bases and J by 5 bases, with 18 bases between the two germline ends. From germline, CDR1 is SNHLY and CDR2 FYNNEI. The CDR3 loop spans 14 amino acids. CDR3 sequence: CASKVRARVDEQYF. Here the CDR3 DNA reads TGTGCCAGCAAGGTGCGAGCTAGGGTCGACGAGCAGTACTTC.

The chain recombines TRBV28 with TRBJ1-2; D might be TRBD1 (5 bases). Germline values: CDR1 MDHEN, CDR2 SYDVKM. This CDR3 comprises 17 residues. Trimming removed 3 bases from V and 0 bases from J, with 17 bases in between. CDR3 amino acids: CASSLYLGRGPNYGYTF. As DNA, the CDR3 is TGTGCCAGCAGTTTGTATCTGGGGCGCGGTCCTAACTATGGCTACACCTTC.

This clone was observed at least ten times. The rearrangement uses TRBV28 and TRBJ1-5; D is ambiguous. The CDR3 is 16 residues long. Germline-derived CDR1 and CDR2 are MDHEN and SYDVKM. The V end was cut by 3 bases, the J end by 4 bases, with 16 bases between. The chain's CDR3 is CASSLTSRIPNQPQHF. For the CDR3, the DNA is TGTGCCAGCAGTTTGACCAGCCGCATCCCAAATCAGCCCCAGCATTTT.

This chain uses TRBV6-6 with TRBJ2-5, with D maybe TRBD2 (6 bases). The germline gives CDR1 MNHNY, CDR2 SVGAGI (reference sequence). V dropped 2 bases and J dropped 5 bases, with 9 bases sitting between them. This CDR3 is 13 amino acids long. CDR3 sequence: CASSYEGLETQYF. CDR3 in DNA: TGTGCCAGCAGTTACGAGGGACTTGAGACCCAGTACTTC.

For the CDR3, the DNA is TGTGCCAGCAGTTTACGAGCAGGGGCCCTCTACGAGCAGTACTTC. Translated, it gives CASSLRAGALYEQYF. The gene calls are TRBV27 and TRBJ2-7; D might be TRBD1 (6 bases). Germline values: CDR1 MNHEY, CDR2 SMNVEV (reference sequence). This CDR3 has 15 amino acids. The V and J ends lost 2 bases and 3 bases respectively, with 14 bases between them.

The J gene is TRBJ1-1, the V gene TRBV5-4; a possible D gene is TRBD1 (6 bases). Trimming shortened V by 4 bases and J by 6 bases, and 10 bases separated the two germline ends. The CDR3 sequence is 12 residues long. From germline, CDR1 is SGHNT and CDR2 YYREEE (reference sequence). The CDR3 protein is CASSPGQPEAFF. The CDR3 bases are TGTGCCAGCAGCCCAGGACAGCCTGAAGCTTTCTTT.

The CDR3 loop reads CASSPPGRRNTEAFF. The CDR3, as DNA: TGCGCCAGCAGCCCACCGGGACGGAGGAACACTGAAGCTTTCTTT. The chain employs TRBV4-1 and TRBJ1-1, with a weak D call TRBD1 (5 bases). The germline V gene encodes CDR1 MGHRA and CDR2 YSYEKL. Trimming removed 4 bases at V and 1 base at J, with 13 bases between. This CDR3 is 15 amino acids long.

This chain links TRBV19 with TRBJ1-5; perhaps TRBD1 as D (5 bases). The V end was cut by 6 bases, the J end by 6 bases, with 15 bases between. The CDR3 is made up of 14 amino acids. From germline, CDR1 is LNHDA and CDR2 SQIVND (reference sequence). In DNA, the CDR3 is TGTGCCAGTAGCCAGACAGCTCATCGTCAGCCCCAGCATTTT. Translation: CASSQTAHRQPQHF.

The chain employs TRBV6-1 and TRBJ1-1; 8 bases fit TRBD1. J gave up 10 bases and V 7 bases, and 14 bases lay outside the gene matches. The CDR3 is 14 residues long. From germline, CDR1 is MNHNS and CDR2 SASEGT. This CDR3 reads CASTDRAVLWGAFF. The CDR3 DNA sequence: TGTGCCAGCACGGACAGGGCCGTCTTGTGGGGAGCTTTCTTT.

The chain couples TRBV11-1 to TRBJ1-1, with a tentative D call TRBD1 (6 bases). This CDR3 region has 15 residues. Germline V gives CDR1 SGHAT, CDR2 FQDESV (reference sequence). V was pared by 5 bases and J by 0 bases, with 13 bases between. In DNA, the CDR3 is TGTGCCAGCAGCCGGATCACAGGGCTGAACACTGAAGCTTTCTTT. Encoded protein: CASSRITGLNTEAFF. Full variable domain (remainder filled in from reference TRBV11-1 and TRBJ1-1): EAEVAQSPRYKITEKSQAVAFWCDPISGHATLYWYRQILGQGPELLVQFQDESVVDDSQLPKDRFSAERLKGVDSTLKIQPAELGDSAMYLCASSRITGLNTEAFFGQGTRLTVV.

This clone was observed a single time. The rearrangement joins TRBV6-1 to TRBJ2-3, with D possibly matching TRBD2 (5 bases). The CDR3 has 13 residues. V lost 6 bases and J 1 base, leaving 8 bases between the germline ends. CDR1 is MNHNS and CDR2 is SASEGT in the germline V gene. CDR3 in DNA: TGTGCCAGCAGGGGGAGCGGCACAGATACGCAGTATTTT. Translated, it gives CASRGSGTDTQYF.

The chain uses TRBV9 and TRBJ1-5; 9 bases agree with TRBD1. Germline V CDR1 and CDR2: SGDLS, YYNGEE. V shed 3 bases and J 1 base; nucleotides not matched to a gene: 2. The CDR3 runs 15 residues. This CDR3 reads CASSEQGASNQPQHF. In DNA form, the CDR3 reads TGTGCCAGCAGCGAACAGGGGGCAAGCAATCAGCCCCAGCATTTT.

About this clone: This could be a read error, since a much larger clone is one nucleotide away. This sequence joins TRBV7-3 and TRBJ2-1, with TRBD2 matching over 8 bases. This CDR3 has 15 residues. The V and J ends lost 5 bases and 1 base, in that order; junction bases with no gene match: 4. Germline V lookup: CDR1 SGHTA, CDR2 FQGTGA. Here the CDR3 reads CASSQSGSSYNEQFF. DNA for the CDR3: TGTGCCAGCAGCCAAAGCGGGAGTTCCTACAATGAGCAGTTCTTC. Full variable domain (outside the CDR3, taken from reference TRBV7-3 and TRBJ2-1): GAGVSQTPSNKVTEKGKYVELRCDPISGHTALYWYRQSLGQGPEFLIYFQGTGAADDSGLPNDRFFAVRPEGSVSTLKIQRTERGDSAVYLCASSQSGSSYNEQFFGPGTRLTVL.

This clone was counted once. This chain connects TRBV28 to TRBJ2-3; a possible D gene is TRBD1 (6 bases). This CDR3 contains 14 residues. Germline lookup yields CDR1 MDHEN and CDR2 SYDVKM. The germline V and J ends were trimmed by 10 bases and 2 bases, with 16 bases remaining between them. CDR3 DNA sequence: TGTGCCACCAGGGGATGGGGAGACACAGATACGCAGTATTTT. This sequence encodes CATRGWGDTDTQYF. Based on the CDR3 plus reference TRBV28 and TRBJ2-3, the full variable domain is DVKVTQSSRYLVKRTGEKVFLECVQDMDHENMFWYRQDPGLGLRLIYFSYDVKMKEKGDIPEGYSVSREKKERFSLILESASTNQTSMYLCATRGWGDTDTQYFGPGTRLTVL.